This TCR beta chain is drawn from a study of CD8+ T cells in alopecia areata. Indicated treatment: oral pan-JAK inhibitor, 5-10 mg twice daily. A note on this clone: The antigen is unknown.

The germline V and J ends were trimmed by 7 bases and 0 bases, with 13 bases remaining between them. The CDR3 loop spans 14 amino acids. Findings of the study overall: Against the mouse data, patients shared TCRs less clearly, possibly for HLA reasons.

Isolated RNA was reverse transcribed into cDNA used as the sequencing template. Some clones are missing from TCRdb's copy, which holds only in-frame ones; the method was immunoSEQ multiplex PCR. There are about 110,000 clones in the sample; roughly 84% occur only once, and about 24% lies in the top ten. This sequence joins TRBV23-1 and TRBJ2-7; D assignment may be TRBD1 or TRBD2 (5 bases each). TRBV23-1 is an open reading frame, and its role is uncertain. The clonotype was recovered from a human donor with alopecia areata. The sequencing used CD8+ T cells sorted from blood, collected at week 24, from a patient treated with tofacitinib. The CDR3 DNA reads TGCGCCAGCACCCTAAAGGGGAGCTCCTACGAGCAGTACTTC. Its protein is CASTLKGSSYEQYF.